Below are 23 T cell receptor beta chains sequenced from a single sample in a study of control samples from healthy donors and cancer patients (dated by TCRdb to 2018 to 2021). Libraries came from the immunoSEQ multiplex PCR assay. TCRdb's version of the immuneACCESS table is confined to in-frame rearrangements and falls short of the full clone set. An unresolved V gene accounts for under half of the shortfall where checked; the remainder is of unknown origin. The sample includes about 160,000 clones, with about 94% observed a single time. Roughly 0.7% of the sample lies in the top ten. The sample comprised blood. Source of these receptors: a young woman in good health.

This chain connects TRBV3-1 (or the pseudogene TRBV3-2) to TRBJ2-7; D not resolved. V lost 1 base to trimming and J lost 2 bases, with 15 bases between them. The CDR3 has 16 residues. The germline CDR1 and CDR2 sequences are LGHDT and YNNKEL (reference sequence). CDR3 region: CASSQGRLENTYEQYF. Here the CDR3 DNA reads TGTGCCAGCAGCCAAGGGAGACTGGAGAATACCTACGAGCAGTACTTC.

The CDR3 is CASSQAVRSPLHF. CDR3 coding DNA: TGTGCCAGCAGCCAAGCAGTCCGTTCACCCCTCCACTTT. This sequence joins TRBV14 and TRBJ1-6; D remains unclear. Germline assignment: CDR1 SGHDN and CDR2 FVKESK. The CDR3 consists of 13 residues. Trimming cost V 1 base and J 9 bases, with 7 bases left between them. Supplemented by reference TRBV14 and TRBJ1-6, the full variable domain reads EAGVTQFPSHSVIEKGQTVTLRCDPISGHDNLYWYRRVMGKEIKFLLHFVKESKQDESGMPNNRFLAERTGGTYSTLKVQPAELEDSGVYFCASSQAVRSPLHFGNGTRLTVT.

The V and J genes are TRBV7-9 and TRBJ2-5; D is possibly TRBD2 (5 bases). V dropped 0 bases and J dropped 2 bases, with 10 bases sitting between them. Per germline, CDR1 SEHNR and CDR2 FQNEAQ (reference sequence). The CDR3 has 15 amino acids. The CDR3, as DNA: TGTGCCAGCAGCTTAGCCGAGGACTGGCAAGAGACCCAGTACTTC. Translation gives CASSLAEDWQETQYF.

CDR3 bases: TGTGCCAGCAGTACCCTAGCGGGACTTAGTGAGCAGTTCTTC. Its protein product is CASSTLAGLSEQFF. The rearrangement links TRBV27 to TRBJ2-1, with 9 nucleotides matching TRBD2. Germline V gives CDR1 MNHEY, CDR2 SMNVEV (reference sequence). After removal of 5 bases from V and 9 bases from J, the junction contained 8 bases not matched to a gene. The CDR3 is made up of 14 amino acids.

V is TRBV5-8 and J is TRBJ2-1; D is unclear. This CDR3 has 12 residues. Deletions cut 0 bases from V and 7 bases from J, with 5 bases between. Germline V gene lookup returns CDR1 SGHTS and CDR2 YDEGEE. As DNA, the CDR3 is TGTGCCAGCAGCTTGGCGATGAATGAGCAGTTCTTC. This encodes CASSLAMNEQFF.

The chain employs TRBV28 and TRBJ1-2; perhaps TRBD1 as D (5 bases). The CDR3 is 13 residues long. From germline, CDR1 is MDHEN and CDR2 SYDVKM. V lost 4 bases and J 7 bases, leaving 13 bases between the germline ends. The CDR3 loop is CASSSQGLLGYTF. CDR3 bases: TGTGCCAGCAGTTCCCAGGGTTTGCTTGGCTACACCTTC.

The gene calls are TRBV13 and TRBJ2-7; D not resolved. CDR3 length: 13 amino acids. From germline, CDR1 is PRHDT and CDR2 FYEKMQ (reference sequence). Trimming pared 3 bases from V and 9 bases from J, leaving 15 bases between. The CDR3, as DNA: TGTGCCAGCAGCTTTTATGAGCGAGCCGGGCAGTACTTC. Translated: CASSFYERAGQYF.

This chain links TRBV29-1 with TRBJ2-4; D not resolved. This CDR3 contains 16 residues. Germline assignment: CDR1 SQVTM and CDR2 ANQGSEA. With 6 bases removed from V and 0 bases from J, the gap between germline ends came to 18 bases. CDR3 amino acids: CSVTYLGPVAKNIQYF. DNA for the CDR3: TGCAGCGTCACCTACTTGGGTCCAGTAGCCAAAAACATTCAGTACTTC. The whole variable domain, filled in from reference TRBV29-1 and TRBJ2-4, reads SAVISQKPSRDICQRGTSLTIQCQVDSQVTMMFWYRQQPGQSLTLIATANQGSEATYESGFVIDKFPISRPNLTFSTLTVSNMSPEDSSIYLCSVTYLGPVAKNIQYFGAGTRLSVL.

In its sample, this clone was seen a few times. The V gene is TRBV6-6, the J gene TRBJ1-4, with D possibly being TRBD1 (6 bases). There are 14 residues in the CDR3. V gave up 5 bases and J gave up 12 bases, with 19 bases separating them. Germline CDR1 reads MNHNY; CDR2 reads SVGAGI (reference sequence). The DNA of the CDR3 is TGTGCCAGCAGTCAAACAGGGCCCTTGGGGGAACTGTTTTTT. Its translation is CASSQTGPLGELFF.

The chain combines TRBV19 with TRBJ2-7; D may be TRBD1 (5 bases). CDR3 length: 15 residues. Between the trimmed V and J ends, which lost 3 bases and 0 bases, there was a span of 12 bases. Germline CDR1 and CDR2: LNHDA and SQIVND (reference sequence). CDR3 nucleotides: TGTGCCAGTAGTATCCTCCTGACAGTCTCCTACGAGCAGTACTTC. Encoded protein: CASSILLTVSYEQYF.

The chain couples TRBV28 to TRBJ1-6; 8 bases match TRBD1. Germline loops: CDR1 MDHEN, CDR2 SYDVKM. The CDR3 runs to 14 residues. Unmatched junction bases numbered 6, after V lost 6 bases and J lost 8 bases. CDR3 sequence: CASSRDRNYSPLHF. CDR3 bases: TGTGCCAGCAGCCGGGACAGGAATTATTCACCCCTCCACTTT.

The chain uses TRBV27 and TRBJ2-2; TRBD1 matches 12 bases. The CDR3 spans 14 residues. The V gene's germline CDR1 is MNHEY and CDR2 SMNVEV (reference sequence). V lost 7 bases, J lost 9 bases, and 6 bases stayed unmatched. The CDR3 sequence: CASTMGQGAWELFF. The CDR3 DNA follows: TGTGCCAGCACCATGGGACAGGGGGCTTGGGAGCTGTTTTTT.

There are a few counts of this clone. This chain joins TRBV10-3 and TRBJ1-6, with D hard to call. This CDR3 region has 15 residues. Germline-derived CDR1 and CDR2 are ENHRY and SYGVKD. Trimming took off 4 bases at V and 9 bases at J, with 16 bases between the two ends. CDR3 nucleotides: TGTGCCATCAGTGGACCCGAATCTGAGCTTTCACCCCTCCACTTT. Its translation: CAISGPESELSPLHF.

The chain uses TRBV2 and TRBJ1-5, with D unresolved. V was clipped by 3 bases and J by 7 bases, with 7 bases between them. The CDR3 runs to 12 residues. CDR1 is SNHLY, CDR2 FYNNEI, per germline. DNA for the CDR3: TGTGCCAGCAGTGATGGAGGACAGCCCCAGCATTTT. It encodes CASSDGGQPQHF.

J is TRBJ2-2 and V is TRBV5-6; TRBD2 agrees at 8 bases. This CDR3 comprises 16 residues. CDR1 is SGHDT, CDR2 YYEEEE, per germline. V shed 3 bases and J 1 base; nucleotides not matched to a gene: 5. The CDR3 here is CASSWVAGLNTGELFF. The CDR3 DNA is TGTGCCAGCAGCTGGGTAGCGGGACTGAACACCGGGGAGCTGTTTTTT.

The V and J genes are TRBV15 and TRBJ1-2; D is unclear. V lost 0 bases, J lost 4 bases, and 9 bases lay in between. The CDR3 has 14 residues. Germline lookup yields CDR1 LNHNV and CDR2 YYDKDF (reference sequence). The CDR3 loop is CATSREVLPYGYTF. The CDR3 coding sequence is TGTGCCACCAGCAGAGAAGTCTTACCCTATGGCTACACCTTC. Variable domain in full (rest from reference TRBV15 and TRBJ1-2): DAMVIQNPRYQVTQFGKPVTLSCSQTLNHNVMYWYQQKSSQAPKLLFHYYDKDFNNEADTPDNFQSRRPNTSFCFLDIRSPGLGDTAMYLCATSREVLPYGYTFGSGTRLTVV.

The chain has TRBV7-9 and TRBJ2-5; 8 bases are shared with TRBD2. CDR3 length equals 15 residues. V shed 1 base and J 1 base; nucleotides not matched to a gene: 2. CDR1 and CDR2 (germline): SEHNR, FQNEAQ (reference sequence). DNA for the CDR3: TGTGCCAGCAGCTTAGTCACTAGCGGCCAAGAGACCCAGTACTTC. Translated: CASSLVTSGQETQYF.

This chain uses TRBV6-5 with TRBJ2-2; unclear D gene. The CDR3 length is 13 residues. Trimming cost V 3 bases and J 6 bases, with 8 bases left between them. CDR1 and CDR2 from the germline V gene are MNHEY and SVGAGI. CDR3: CASSYLLSGELFF. The CDR3 DNA sequence: TGTGCCAGCAGTTATCTCCTCTCCGGGGAGCTGTTTTTT.

The chain joins TRBV6-5 to TRBJ1-1; 11 bases align to TRBD1. The trim removed 6 bases at V and 4 bases at J, leaving 7 bases unmatched. This CDR3 is 15 amino acids long. CDR1 is MNHEY and CDR2 is SVGAGI in the germline V gene. The CDR3 nucleotides are TGTGCCAGCAGGCCTCCCGGGACAGGGGGCACTGAAGCTTTCTTT. Protein sequence: CASRPPGTGGTEAFF.

In this sample, this clone turned up once. V gene TRBV9 combines with J gene TRBJ2-7; 8 bases map to TRBD2. Trimming at V came to 3 bases and at J to 6 bases, leaving 8 bases not matched to a gene. In germline, CDR1 is SGDLS, CDR2 YYNGEE. The CDR3 runs 14 residues. The CDR3 here is CASSAHSGGLEQYF. DNA for the CDR3: TGTGCCAGCAGCGCCCATTCGGGAGGGCTCGAGCAGTACTTC.

The chain is built from TRBV11-2 and TRBJ1-2; tentative D call: TRBD1 (5 bases). V was pared by 5 bases and J by 8 bases, with 15 bases between. The CDR3 has 13 residues. The germline V gene encodes CDR1 SGHAT and CDR2 FQNNGV. The CDR3 DNA reads as TGTGCCAGCAGCACCCGGGGGTCTTGGGGCTACACCTTC. It encodes CASSTRGSWGYTF.

This chain links TRBV12-3 or TRBV12-4 with TRBJ2-6; D gene unclear. The CDR3 is 13 residues long. V was clipped by 6 bases and J by 0 bases, with 3 bases between them. The DNA for the CDR3 is TGTGCCAGCAGAAACTCTGGGGCCAACGTCCTGACTTTC. Translating gives CASRNSGANVLTF.

In regard to this clone: Within the sample, other DNA sequences also encode this same CDR3. The J gene is TRBJ2-3, the V gene TRBV7-3; no clear D. V dropped 0 bases and J dropped 5 bases, with 6 bases sitting between them. CDR3 size: 13 residues. The germline V gene has CDR1 SGHTA and CDR2 FQGTGA. CDR3 coding DNA: TGTGCCAGCAGCTTAACTTCGAGAGATACGCAGTATTTT. Its translation is CASSLTSRDTQYF.